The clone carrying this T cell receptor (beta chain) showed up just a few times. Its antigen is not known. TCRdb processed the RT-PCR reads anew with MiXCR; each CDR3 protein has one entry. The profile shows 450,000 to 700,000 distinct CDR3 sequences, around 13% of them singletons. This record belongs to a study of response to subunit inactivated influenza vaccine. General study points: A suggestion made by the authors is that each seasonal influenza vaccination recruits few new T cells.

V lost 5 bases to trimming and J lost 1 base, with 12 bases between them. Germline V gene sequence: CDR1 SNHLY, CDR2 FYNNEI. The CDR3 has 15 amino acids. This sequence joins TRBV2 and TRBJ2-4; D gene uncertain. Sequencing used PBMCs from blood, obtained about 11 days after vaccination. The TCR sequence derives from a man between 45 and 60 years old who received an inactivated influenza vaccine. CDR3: CASSRTLGAKNIQYF. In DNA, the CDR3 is TGTGCCAGCAGTCGGACCTTAGGGGCCAAAAACATTCAGTACTTC.